A single sample is the source of the 4 T cell receptor beta chains below, sequenced in a study of blood T cell repertoires in COVID-19. This table comes from immunoSEQ multiplex PCR, and its TCRdb copy is limited to in-frame clones, with some not included. The sample carries about 75,000 clones, about 90% recorded once. Input material: peripheral blood. The receptors originated from a human donor in a cohort sampled during active COVID-19.

This chain links TRBV7-9 with TRBJ1-1, with a possible D match to TRBD1 (6 bases). The CDR3 is 15 residues long. Germline CDR1 and CDR2: SEHNR and FQNEAQ (reference sequence). Trimming left V 8 bases short and J 1 base short, with 17 bases between. The CDR3 is CASGSAGVPNTEAFF. For the CDR3, the DNA is TGTGCCAGCGGATCCGCAGGGGTACCGAACACTGAAGCTTTCTTT.

In DNA form, the CDR3 reads TGTGCCAGCAGCCCCGGGGACTTCGTCGGTGCAGATACGCAGTATTTT. This codes for CASSPGDFVGADTQYF. The V call is TRBV7-2, the J call TRBJ2-3, with TRBD2 as a possible D gene (6 bases). The CDR3 is 16 residues long. The germline V gene encodes CDR1 SGHTA and CDR2 FQGNSA. V lost 5 bases to trimming and J lost 4 bases, with 19 bases between them.

The J gene is TRBJ2-1, the V gene TRBV7-8; 10 bases fit TRBD2. Unmatched junction bases numbered 9, after V lost 1 base and J lost 0 bases. Germline CDR1 reads SGHVS; CDR2 reads FQNEAQ. The CDR3 loop spans 19 amino acids. The chain's CDR3 is CASSLGASGRIGSYNEQFF. The CDR3 region has the DNA TGTGCCAGCAGCTTAGGGGCTAGCGGGAGAATAGGCTCCTACAATGAGCAGTTCTTC.

The V and J genes are TRBV7-2 and TRBJ2-7; D uncertain. Germline-derived CDR1 and CDR2 are SGHTA and FQGNSA. There are 14 residues in the CDR3. V lost 2 bases and J lost 6, with 14 bases in between. The DNA for the CDR3 is TGTGCCAGCAGCTTACCCCCGAATGCGCGCGAGCAGTACTTC. It encodes CASSLPPNAREQYF.